This TCR beta chain appears in the sequencing data of a study of blood T cell repertoires in COVID-19. Study-level background: Acute-phase and convalescent COVID-19 samples originated in the United States, Italy and Spain. In each case, the material was cDNA or gDNA derived from T cells, B-cell-depleted T cells, or PBMCs.

Authors' analysis steps: Counts of nucleated cells, estimated from reference gene primer amplification, were obtained. The data were produced by immunoSEQ multiplex PCR, yet TCRdb's version contains in-frame clones alone and is incomplete. The D gene and trimming were derived from the DNA, and the V and J assignments and clone size from that table. The profile shows about 120,000 clones, around nine tenths of them singletons. With 0 bases removed from V and 0 bases from J, the gap between germline ends came to 12 bases. CDR3 length: 16 residues. The germline gives CDR1 SGHRS, CDR2 YFSETQ. The receptor was isolated from a human donor with acute or convalescent COVID-19. The donor label of this sample is uncertain. The specimen was peripheral blood. This chain joins TRBV5-1 and TRBJ1-1, with D possibly matching TRBD1 (5 bases). The CDR3 spells CASSLAGGNLNTEAFF. CDR3 bases: TGCGCCAGCAGCTTGGCCGGGGGTAACTTGAACACTGAAGCTTTCTTT.